The TCR beta chain under discussion was sequenced for a study of post-analysis software for immune sequencing data. Study-level findings and limits: Higher frequency in patients than in controls was seen for about 5 TRBV segments, with TRBV5-6, TRBV5-1 and TRBV20-1 among them.

A note on this clonotype: The antigen is not known. A much larger clonotype is one base distant, so this may be a read error.

Prepared TCR beta cDNA libraries contained unique molecular identifiers. In TCRdb, the PCR reads were re-called with MiXCR into one record per CDR3 protein. Of 150,000 to 200,000 distinct CDR3 sequences in the sample, roughly 31% were seen once. This CDR3 spans 13 amino acids. Germline lookup yields CDR1 ENHRY and CDR2 SYGVKD. The sequenced material came from blood. This receptor was obtained from a girl aged 10 to 17 with multiple sclerosis. This chain uses TRBV10-3 with TRBJ2-5; TRBD2 is a possible D gene (7 bases). The DNA end is a closer match to TRBJ2-7, so the J assignment may be wrong. Written as DNA, the CDR3 is TGTGCCGCCGGGGGGCAGGGTGCCTGCGAGCAGTACTTC. Its protein is CAAGGQGACEQYF.